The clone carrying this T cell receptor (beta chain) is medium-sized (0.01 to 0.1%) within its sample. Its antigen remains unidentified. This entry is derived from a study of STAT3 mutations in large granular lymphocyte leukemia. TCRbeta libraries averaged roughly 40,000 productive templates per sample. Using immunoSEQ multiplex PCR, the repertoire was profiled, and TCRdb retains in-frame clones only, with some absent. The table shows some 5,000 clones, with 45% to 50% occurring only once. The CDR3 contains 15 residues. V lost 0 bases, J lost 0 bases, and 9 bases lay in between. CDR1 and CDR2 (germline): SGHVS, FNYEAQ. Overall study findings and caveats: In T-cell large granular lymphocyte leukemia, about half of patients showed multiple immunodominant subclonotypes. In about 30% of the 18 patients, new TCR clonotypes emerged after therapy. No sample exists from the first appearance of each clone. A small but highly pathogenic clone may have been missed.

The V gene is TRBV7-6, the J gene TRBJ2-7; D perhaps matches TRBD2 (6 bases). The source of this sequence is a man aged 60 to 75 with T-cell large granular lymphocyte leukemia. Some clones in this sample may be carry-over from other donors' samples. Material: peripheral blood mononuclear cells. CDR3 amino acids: CASSLAGGYSYEQYF. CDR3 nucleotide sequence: TGTGCCAGCAGCTTAGCGGGGGGTTACTCCTACGAGCAGTACTTC.